Listed below are T cell receptor beta chains from one sample, sequenced in a study of blood T cell repertoires in COVID-19. Sequencing was performed with immunoSEQ multiplex PCR; in TCRdb, only in-frame clones are kept and a portion is missing. The sample has hundreds of thousands of clones; approximately 80% are singletons. The material sequenced was PBMCs or T cells enriched from blood (not recorded which). The source of these receptors is a man aged 25-40 years with acute COVID-19. Each CDR3 is given without its conserved first and last residue. Fields, in order: clone size, V gene, J gene, CDR3 protein. Size is stated for part of the rows, as once, few or many counts, or as a class when the clone is expanded.

clone_size: .; v_call: TRBV5-6; j_call: TRBJ2-7; cdr3_aa: ASSFGDYEQY
clone_size: once; v_call: TRBV5-1; j_call: TRBJ1-4; cdr3_aa: ASQRQGTNEKLF
clone_size: .; v_call: TRBV27; j_call: TRBJ1-4; cdr3_aa: ASSEQGEKLF
clone_size: .; v_call: TRBV3-1/TRBV3-2; j_call: TRBJ2-3; cdr3_aa: ASSQGGLASDTQY
clone_size: .; v_call: TRBV27; j_call: TRBJ1-1; cdr3_aa: ASSLDRATEAF
clone_size: .; v_call: TRBV29-1; j_call: TRBJ1-2; cdr3_aa: SVEAQGAVYGYT
clone_size: .; v_call: TRBV24-1; j_call: TRBJ1-5; cdr3_aa: ATSDLRDRDSNQPQH
clone_size: .; v_call: TRBV24-1; j_call: TRBJ2-1; cdr3_aa: ATSGGTGPRSYNEQF
clone_size: .; v_call: TRBV19; j_call: TRBJ2-3; cdr3_aa: ASKDTGGGTDTQY
clone_size: .; v_call: TRBV5-1; j_call: TRBJ2-2; cdr3_aa: ASSLVASNTGELF
clone_size: .; v_call: TRBV9; j_call: TRBJ2-1; cdr3_aa: ASSEDRTQGEQF
clone_size: .; v_call: TRBV2; j_call: TRBJ1-3; cdr3_aa: ASSARQGTGNTIY
clone_size: .; v_call: TRBV6-5; j_call: TRBJ1-4; cdr3_aa: AAAGTGGKLF
clone_size: .; v_call: TRBV5-4; j_call: TRBJ2-1; cdr3_aa: ASRVGGAGWNEQF
clone_size: .; v_call: TRBV5-4; j_call: TRBJ1-5; cdr3_aa: ASSQTGESNQPQH
clone_size: .; v_call: TRBV14; j_call: TRBJ1-6; cdr3_aa: ASSQVQGASSPLH
clone_size: many; v_call: TRBV6-4; j_call: TRBJ2-3; cdr3_aa: ASSSGGATDTQY